This is a list of T cell receptor beta chains from one sample in a study of T cell changes during pregnancy in multiple sclerosis. The method was immunoSEQ multiplex PCR; TCRdb's version includes in-frame clones alone and lacks a portion of them. This sample has tens of thousands of clones, with roughly 89% found just once. Sequenced here: peripheral blood, sampled after pregnancy. These receptors were obtained from a female donor in good health, enrolled as a control in a pregnancy study. CDR3s include the opening cysteine and the closing phenylalanine or tryptophan. Each record gives: V gene, J gene, D gene, clone size, CDR3 DNA, CDR3 protein. The D gene is left open where the match is weak. Some rows have no size entry. The others give once, few or many, or a class for an expanded clone.

>TRBV6-5|TRBJ2-1|TRBD2|-
TGTGCCAGCACCCTGTTAGCGGGGGGGGATGAGCAGTTCTTC
CASTLLAGGDEQFF
>TRBV6-5|TRBJ2-2|-|-
TGTGCCAGCAGTTACTCGACAGGAGTCACCGGGGAGCTGTTTTTT
CASSYSTGVTGELFF
>TRBV6-4|TRBJ2-2|-|-
TGTGCCAGCAGTGAGGGGACAACTACGACCGGGGAGCTGTTTTTT
CASSEGTTTTGELFF
>TRBV7-8|TRBJ1-1|TRBD1|-
TGTGCCAGCAGTAACACTCCGGGACAGGGGGCTCGTACTGAAGCTTTCTTT
CASSNTPGQGARTEAFF
>TRBV28|TRBJ1-2|-|once
TGTGCCAGCAGTTTATGGGGGGGTAACTATGGCTACACCTTC
CASSLWGGNYGYTF
>TRBV30|TRBJ1-3|-|-
TGTGCCTGGAGTGTACGGGGTTGGAGTGGAAACACCATATATTTT
CAWSVRGWSGNTIYF
>TRBV7-9|TRBJ2-3|-|-
TGTGCCAGCAGCTTAAAGTCGGGGGGCTACAGCACAGATACGCAGTATTTT
CASSLKSGGYSTDTQYF
>TRBV19|TRBJ1-5|-|-
TGTGCCAGTAACCCGGACATCAATCGGCCCCAGCATTTT
CASNPDINRPQHF
>TRBV30|TRBJ1-5|-|-
TGTGCCTGGAGTCCACGGGGTAGGGTCAGCAATCAGCCCCAGCATTTT
CAWSPRGRVSNQPQHF
>TRBV28|TRBJ1-1|-|-
TGTGCCAGCAGACCGGGAGGGGCATTAGGGAACACTGAAGCTTTCTTT
CASRPGGALGNTEAFF
>TRBV11-2|TRBJ2-3|TRBD2|few
TGTGCCAGCAGCGCCGGACTAGCGGGGAACACAGATACGCAGTATTTT
CASSAGLAGNTDTQYF
>TRBV21-1|TRBJ1-3|-|once
TGTGCCAGCAGCAAACAGCGCCACTCTGGAAACACCATATATTTT
CASSKQRHSGNTIYF
>TRBV25-1|TRBJ1-6|TRBD1|-
TGTGCCAGCAGCTATAGTGGTGGGACAGGGGGCAATTCACCCCTCCACTTT
CASSYSGGTGGNSPLHF
>TRBV14|TRBJ1-3|TRBD1|-
TGTGCCAGCAGCCAAACAACAGGGGGGAGCTACTCTGGAAACACCATATATTTT
CASSQTTGGSYSGNTIYF
>TRBV19|TRBJ1-2|TRBD1|-
TGTGCCAGTAGTATCCCAGGGGACAGAAGAGAAGGCTACACCTTC
CASSIPGDRREGYTF
>TRBV19|TRBJ1-2|TRBD1|-
TGTGCCAGTAGTACCTCGGGACAGGCTTATGGCTACACCTTC
CASSTSGQAYGYTF
>TRBV6-5|TRBJ1-5|-|-
TGTGCCAGCAGTGATTCCGGGTTCCAGCCCCAGCATTTT
CASSDSGFQPQHF
>TRBV2|TRBJ1-5|-|-
TGTGCCAGCAGGGGGCAGGGCAAAAATCAGCCCCAGCATTTT
CASRGQGKNQPQHF
>TRBV7-9|TRBJ2-3|TRBD1|-
TGTGCCAGCAGCTCTTGGGACAGGGCTTCGGGCACAGATACGCAGTATTTT
CASSSWDRASGTDTQYF
>TRBV4-2|TRBJ1-3|TRBD1|-
TGTGCCAGCAGCCAAGCCCCTCTATCGACAGGGGTCCTCTCTGGAAACACCATATATTTT
CASSQAPLSTGVLSGNTIYF
>TRBV11-3|TRBJ1-1|-|-
TGTGCCAGCAGCTCTTACCCACCGAACCGACAGGCAGGCACTGAAGCTTTCTTT
CASSSYPPNRQAGTEAFF
>TRBV7-9|TRBJ2-7|TRBD1|-
TGTGCCAGCACTGACCCTGGGACAGGTCATAACGAGCAGTACTTC
CASTDPGTGHNEQYF
>TRBV19|TRBJ2-1|TRBD1|-
TGTGCCAGTAGTACCTCCCACAGGGGGCGTAATGAGCAGTTCTTC
CASSTSHRGRNEQFF
>TRBV6-1|TRBJ1-3|-|few
TGTGCCAGCAGTGGGGCTAGGGGGAGTACGAATTTT
CASSGARGSTNF
>TRBV9|TRBJ2-2|TRBD2|-
TGTGCCAGCAGCTCCGAACTAGCGGGTGTGAACACCGGGGAGCTGTTTTTT
CASSSELAGVNTGELFF
>TRBV19|TRBJ1-1|-|-
TGTGCCAGTAGTATAGTGGGCAGGAACACTGAAGCTTTCTTT
CASSIVGRNTEAFF
>TRBV15|TRBJ2-3|-|once
TGTGCCACCAGCGACAGCCGAACGCAGTATTTT
CATSDSRTQYF
>TRBV14|TRBJ2-5|TRBD2|-
TGTGCCAGCAGCCTGGGACTAGCGGCACAAACCCAGTACTTC
CASSLGLAAQTQYF
>TRBV9|TRBJ2-1|-|-
TGTGCCAGCAGCGTAGCCAGCGGGCAATCTGAGCAGTTCTTC
CASSVASGQSEQFF
>TRBV14|TRBJ2-2|-|-
TGTGCCAGCAGCCAAGTGTCTGCGACGGGTCCCGGGGAGCTGTTTTTT
CASSQVSATGPGELFF
>TRBV7-2|TRBJ2-7|TRBD1|-
TGTGCCAGCAGCTTAAGTCCAGGGGGCTTATACGAGCAGTACTTC
CASSLSPGGLYEQYF
>TRBV7-6|TRBJ2-3|TRBD2|once
TGTGCCAGCAGCCGGGGGGGGCCCCCGAGGTATTTT
CASSRGGPPRYF
>TRBV7-9|TRBJ2-5|-|-
TGTGCCAGCAGCTTAAGGGAGAGAGAGACCCAGTACTTC
CASSLRERETQYF